This T cell receptor (beta chain) emerged from a study of OX40 agonist ivuxolimab in advanced cancers. About the study: Recorded diagnoses for dose-escalation patients were hepatocellular carcinoma, melanoma, renal cell or head and neck cancer. It was permissible to have had prior anti-PD-1, anti-PD-L1 or anti-CTLA-4 therapy, and around 40% had some.

This clone came up once. The antigen is unknown. Sequencing used immunoSEQ multiplex PCR; TCRdb keeps in-frame clones, though not all of them. The data contain 33,000 or so clones, about 81% of them singletons. Study results and limitations: Some nonresponders additionally presented with little normalized T-cell clonal expansion. Specificity for antigen went undetermined in the expanded peripheral T cells.

The CDR3 totals 15 residues. J lost 7 bases, V lost 5 bases, and 9 bases had no gene match. Germline V gene lookup returns CDR1 ENHRY and CDR2 SYGVKD. The sequence derives from an adult with an advanced solid tumor such as melanoma, head and neck, liver or kidney cancer. Material: CD4+ or CD8+ T cells sorted from blood, obtained in a trial of the OX40 agonist ivuxolimab. The V call is TRBV10-3, the J call TRBJ2-1; 9 bases align to TRBD1. Here the CDR3 reads CAISPGQGRVNEQFF. The CDR3 bases are TGTGCCATCAGTCCCGGACAGGGGAGGGTTAATGAGCAGTTCTTC.